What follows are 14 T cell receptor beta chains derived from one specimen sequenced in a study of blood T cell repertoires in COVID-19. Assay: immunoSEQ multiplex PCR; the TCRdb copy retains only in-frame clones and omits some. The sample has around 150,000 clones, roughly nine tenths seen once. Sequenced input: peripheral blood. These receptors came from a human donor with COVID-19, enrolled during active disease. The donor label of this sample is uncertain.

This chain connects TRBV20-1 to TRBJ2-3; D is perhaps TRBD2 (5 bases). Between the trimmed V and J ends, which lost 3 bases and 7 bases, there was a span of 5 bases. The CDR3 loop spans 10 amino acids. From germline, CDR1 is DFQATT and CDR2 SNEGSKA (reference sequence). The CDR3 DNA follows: TGCAGTGCTAGCGGGAATACGCAGTATTTT. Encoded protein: CSASGNTQYF.

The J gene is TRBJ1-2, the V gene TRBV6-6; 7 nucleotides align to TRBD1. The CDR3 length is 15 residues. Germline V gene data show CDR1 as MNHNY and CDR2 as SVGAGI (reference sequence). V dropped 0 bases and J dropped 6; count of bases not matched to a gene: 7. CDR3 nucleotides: TGTGCCAGCAGTTACTCCTCTAGGACAGGCGATGGCTACACCTTC. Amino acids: CASSYSSRTGDGYTF.

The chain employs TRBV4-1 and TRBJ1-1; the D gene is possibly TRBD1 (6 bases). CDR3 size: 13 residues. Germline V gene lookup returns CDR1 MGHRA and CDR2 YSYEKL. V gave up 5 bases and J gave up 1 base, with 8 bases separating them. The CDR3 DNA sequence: TGCGCCAGCAGCACGACAGGGAACACTGAAGCTTTCTTT. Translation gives CASSTTGNTEAFF.

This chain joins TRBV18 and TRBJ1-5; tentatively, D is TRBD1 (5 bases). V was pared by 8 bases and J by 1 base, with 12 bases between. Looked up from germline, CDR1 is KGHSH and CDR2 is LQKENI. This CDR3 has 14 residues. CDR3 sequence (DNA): TGTGCCAGCAGCGGGACGGAAAGCAATCAGCCCCAGCATTTT. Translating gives CASSGTESNQPQHF. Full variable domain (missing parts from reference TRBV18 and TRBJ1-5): NAGVMQNPRHLVRRRGQEARLRCSPMKGHSHVYWYRQLPEEGLKFMVYLQKENIIDESGMPKERFSAEFPKEGPSILRIQQVVRGDSAAYFCASSGTESNQPQHFGDGTRLSIL.

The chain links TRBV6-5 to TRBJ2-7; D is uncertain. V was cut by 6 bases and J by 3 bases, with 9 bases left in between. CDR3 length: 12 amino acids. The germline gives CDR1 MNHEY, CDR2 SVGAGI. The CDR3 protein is CASRRSDYEQYF. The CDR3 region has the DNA TGTGCCAGCAGGAGGTCAGACTACGAGCAGTACTTC.

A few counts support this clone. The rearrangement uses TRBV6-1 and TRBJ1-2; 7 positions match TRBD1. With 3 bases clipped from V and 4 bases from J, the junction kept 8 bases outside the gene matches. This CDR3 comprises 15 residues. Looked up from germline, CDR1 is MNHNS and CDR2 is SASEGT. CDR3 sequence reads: CASSDLRDSPYGYTF. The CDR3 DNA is TGTGCCAGCAGTGACCTCCGGGACAGTCCCTATGGCTACACCTTC.

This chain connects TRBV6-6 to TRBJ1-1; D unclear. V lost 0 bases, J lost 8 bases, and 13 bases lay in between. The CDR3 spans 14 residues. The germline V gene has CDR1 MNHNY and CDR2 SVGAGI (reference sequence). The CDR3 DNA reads TGTGCCAGCAGTTACTCGGGCGGGTACGGGGAAGCTTTCTTT. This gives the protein CASSYSGGYGEAFF.

The CDR3 region has the DNA TGTGCCATCAGTGAGGCGCGCATCACAGATACGCAGTATTTT. Its protein product is CAISEARITDTQYF. The genes are TRBV10-3 and TRBJ2-3; unclear D gene. In germline, CDR1 is ENHRY, CDR2 SYGVKD. CDR3 length equals 14 residues. V was cut by 2 bases and J by 2 bases, with 8 bases left in between.

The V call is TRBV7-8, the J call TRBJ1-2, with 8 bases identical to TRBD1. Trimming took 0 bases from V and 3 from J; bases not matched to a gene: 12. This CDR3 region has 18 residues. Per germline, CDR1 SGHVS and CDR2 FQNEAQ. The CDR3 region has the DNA TGTGCCAGCAGCTTAGCTGGGACAGGTCACCACCCCCACTATGGCTACACCTTC. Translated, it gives CASSLAGTGHHPHYGYTF.

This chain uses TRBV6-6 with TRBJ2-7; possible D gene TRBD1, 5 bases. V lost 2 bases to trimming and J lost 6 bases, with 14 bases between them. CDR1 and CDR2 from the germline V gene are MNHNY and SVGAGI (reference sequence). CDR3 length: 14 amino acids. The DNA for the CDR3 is TGTGCCAGCAGTTACGACAGCGTCCCCCTCGAGCAGTACTTC. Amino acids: CASSYDSVPLEQYF.

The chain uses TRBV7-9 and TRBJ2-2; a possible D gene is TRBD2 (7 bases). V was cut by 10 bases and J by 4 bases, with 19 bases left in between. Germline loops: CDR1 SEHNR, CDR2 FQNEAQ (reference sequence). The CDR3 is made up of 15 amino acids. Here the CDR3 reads CATQLRGASTGELFF. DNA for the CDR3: TGTGCCACCCAGCTTCGGGGGGCAAGCACCGGGGAGCTGTTTTTT.

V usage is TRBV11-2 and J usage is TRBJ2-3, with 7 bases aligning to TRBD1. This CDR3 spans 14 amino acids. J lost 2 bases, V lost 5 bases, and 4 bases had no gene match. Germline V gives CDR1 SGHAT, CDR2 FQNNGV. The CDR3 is CASSPTGNTDTQYF. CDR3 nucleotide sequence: TGTGCCAGCAGCCCGACAGGGAACACAGATACGCAGTATTTT.

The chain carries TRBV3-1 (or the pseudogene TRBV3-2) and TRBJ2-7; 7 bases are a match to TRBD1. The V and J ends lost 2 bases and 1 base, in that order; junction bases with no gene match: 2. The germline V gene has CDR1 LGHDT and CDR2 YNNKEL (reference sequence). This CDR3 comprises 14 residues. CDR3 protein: CASSQWGQSYEQYF. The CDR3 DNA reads TGTGCCAGCAGCCAATGGGGACAGTCCTACGAGCAGTACTTC.

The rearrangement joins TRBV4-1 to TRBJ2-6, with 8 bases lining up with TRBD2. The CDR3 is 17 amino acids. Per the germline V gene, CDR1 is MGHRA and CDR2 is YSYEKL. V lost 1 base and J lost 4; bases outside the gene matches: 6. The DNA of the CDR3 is TGCGCCAGCAGCCAAGGCCGGGGGGGACTAGGGGCCAACGTCCTGACTTTC. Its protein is CASSQGRGGLGANVLTF.